This T cell receptor (beta chain) was documented in a study of T-cell memory formation after mild COVID-19. Whole-study findings and limits: Some SARS-CoV-2-responding clones were already detected in memory before infection.

One entry per CDR3 protein results from TCRdb running MiXCR on the 5' RACE reads. In the table there are 400,000 or so distinct CDR3 sequences, 20% of which are singletons. V lost 0 bases, J lost 0 bases, and 3 bases lay in between. The CDR3 runs 15 residues. The germline gives CDR1 SGHVS, CDR2 FQNEAQ. This clonotype was seen only a few times. Its cognate antigen is unknown. Sequencing input: PBMCs or a T cell subset sorted from them (not recorded which). This clonotype was sampled from an adult woman who had mild COVID-19 (a few samples of this study predate the infection). Cell type and time point are not known. This chain connects TRBV7-8 to TRBJ1-6; D not certain. The CDR3 DNA follows: TGTGCCAGCAGCTTAGCGAGCTCCTATAATTCACCCCTCCACTTT. Its protein product is CASSLASSYNSPLHF.